Here is one T cell receptor (beta chain) with its context. What it binds is not known. V lost 6 bases and J 6 bases, leaving 17 bases between the germline ends. The CDR3 contains 14 residues. Germline CDR1 MNHEY, CDR2 SVGAGI. The data were produced by immunoSEQ multiplex PCR, yet TCRdb's version contains in-frame clones alone and is incomplete. The sample lists about 44,000 clones, roughly 96% seen once, with 0.37% in the top ten. This sample was included in a study of Tregs in tolerant kidney transplant recipients. Specimen: Tregs from blood cultured with allogeneic cells. This TCR was recovered from a human donor in good health. The V call is TRBV6-5, the J call TRBJ1-1; D remains unclear. The chain's CDR3 is CASRPDEVSAEAFF. The CDR3 DNA sequence: TGTGCCAGCAGACCCGATGAGGTCTCAGCTGAAGCTTTCTTT.